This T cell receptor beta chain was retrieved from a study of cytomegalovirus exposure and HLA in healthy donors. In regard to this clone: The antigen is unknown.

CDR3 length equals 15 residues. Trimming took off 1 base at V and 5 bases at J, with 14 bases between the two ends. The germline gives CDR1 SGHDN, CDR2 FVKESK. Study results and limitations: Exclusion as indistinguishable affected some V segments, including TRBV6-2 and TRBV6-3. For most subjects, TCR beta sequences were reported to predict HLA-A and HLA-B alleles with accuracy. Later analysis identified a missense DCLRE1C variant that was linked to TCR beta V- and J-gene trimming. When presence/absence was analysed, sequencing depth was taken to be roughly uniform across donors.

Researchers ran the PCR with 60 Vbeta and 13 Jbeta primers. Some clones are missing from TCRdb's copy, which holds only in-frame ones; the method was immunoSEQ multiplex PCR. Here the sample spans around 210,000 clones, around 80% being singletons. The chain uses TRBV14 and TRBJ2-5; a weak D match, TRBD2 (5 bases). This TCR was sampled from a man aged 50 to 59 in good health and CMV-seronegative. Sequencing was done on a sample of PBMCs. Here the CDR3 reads CASSQGERRRETQYF. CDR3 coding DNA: TGTGCCAGCAGCCAAGGAGAGCGGAGGAGGGAGACCCAGTACTTC.